This TCR beta chain was captured by sequencing in a study of Ad26.COV2.S vaccination and SARS-CoV-2 variants. Study summary: Doses of Ad26.COV2.S were injected into muscle once or twice, 56 days apart.

This table comes from immunoSEQ multiplex PCR, and its TCRdb copy is limited to in-frame clones, with some not included. The table shows about 410,000 clones, with approximately 89% occurring only once. Noted treatment: some 20 received Ad26.COV2.S at low or high dose, single or two shots; about 5 received placebo; per-sample allocation not given. Collection of samples fell on day 63 after the first vaccine or placebo injection. This receptor was taken from a person between 18 and 59 years old who received the Ad26.COV2.S COVID-19 vaccine or a placebo. The sequencing here drew on peripheral blood, taken in a trial of Ad26.COV2.S vaccine versus placebo.

In nucleotides, the CDR3 is TGTGCCAGCAGCTTATACGAACCAGGACAAGGAGGGGATGAGCAGTTCTTC. Translation: CASSLYEPGQGGDEQFF. The chain is built from TRBV7-6 and TRBJ2-1; possible D gene TRBD2, 6 bases. CDR3 length equals 17 residues. The germline V and J ends were trimmed by 2 bases and 8 bases, with 22 bases remaining between them. Germline CDR1 is SGHVS and CDR2 is FNYEAQ. Full variable domain (missing parts from reference TRBV7-6 and TRBJ2-1): GAGVSQSPRYKVTKRGQDVALRCDPISGHVSLYWYRQALGQGPEFLTYFNYEAQQDKSGLPNDRFSAERPEGSISTLTIQRTEQRDSAMYRCASSLYEPGQGGDEQFFGPGTRLTVL.